This T cell receptor beta chain was recorded in a study of T-cell memory formation after mild COVID-19. The overall study: There were largely donor-specific TCR clusters.

A single record per CDR3 protein comes from TCRdb applying MiXCR to the 5' RACE reads. The table lists approximately 430,000 distinct CDR3 sequences, more than 20% of them singletons, with around 13% in the top ten. The CDR3 consists of 15 residues. Trimming shortened V by 5 bases and J by 8 bases, and 21 bases separated the two germline ends. CDR1 is MNHEY, CDR2 SVGAGI, per germline. The chain recombines TRBV6-5 with TRBJ1-2; D is unclear. The TCR sequence derives from an adult woman who had mild COVID-19 (a few samples of this study predate the infection). Cell type and time point are not known. Sequencing was done on a sample of PBMCs or a T cell subset sorted from them (not recorded which). CDR3: CASSQTGRFGWGYTF. The CDR3 DNA is TGTGCCAGCAGTCAAACCGGACGGTTCGGTTGGGGCTACACCTTC.